Listed below are T cell receptor beta chains from one sample, sequenced in a study of PD-L1 blockade in urothelial cancer. Clones were sequenced by immunoSEQ multiplex PCR, and TCRdb holds only the in-frame ones, with some missing. The repertoire holds about 63,000 clones, with roughly 79% as singletons. The sequences come from PBMCs, collected around atezolizumab (anti-PD-L1) treatment. The origin of the receptors is a man between 65 and 85 years old with urothelial cancer. The CDR3 runs from the conserved cysteine through the conserved F or W.

v_call,cdr3_aa
TRBV29-1,CSVGQGSGQPQHF
TRBV7-2,CASSSTGGRRNIQYF
TRBV7-9,CASSFKTGDNEKLFF
TRBV5-1,CASSLTGLAGAGRADTQYF
TRBV5-1,CASSLVEGELFF
TRBV5-1,CASSLKTARRAGELFF
TRBV18,CASSPSRGNTIYF
TRBV6-1,CASIVESYSNQPQHF
TRBV2,CASSEFPSGGQETQYF
TRBV12-5,CASGRTTGNTIYF
TRBV5-1,CASSLGTGGGEQFF
TRBV5-1,CASSLRDGKDGYTF
TRBV7-6,CASSPREGGGADTQYF
TRBV5-8,CASSNRGGLKGEAFF
TRBV7-9,CASSRGTSGTDTQYF
TRBV5-4,CASSLGGGAGRGEQFF
TRBV27,CASRYSGQSKNRGSGNTIYF
TRBV2,CASSGRIGPGSGNTIYF
TRBV2,CASRRNTFEGYTF
TRBV7-9,CASRSVGGFSYNSPLHF
TRBV27,CASSRRVATNEKLFF
TRBV5-5,CASSLAHRANYGYTF
TRBV7-9,CASSDQGGYNEQFF
TRBV5-4,CASSPDRVNTEAFF
TRBV6-5,CASSFGTGNTEAFF
TRBV18,CASSPSGGTGNQPQHF
TRBV23-1,CASSQSSGGRVQPQHF
TRBV6-5,CASMGGTDTQYF
TRBV9,CASSAEQGLHGYTF
TRBV9,CASSPGGGPTDTQYF
TRBV5-4,CASSSERGGRTDTQYF
TRBV2,CASTLNPGTSGNEQFF
TRBV2,CASTADRLLGYTF
TRBV5-1,CASSWGTGLNTGELFF
TRBV19,CASSLRDRGRVEQYF
TRBV6-1,CASRTGENQPQHF
TRBV7-2,CASSMNRDSKETQYF
TRBV5-1,CASSSPGIKDGYTF
TRBV18,CASSPSSGAFF
TRBV7-2,CASSLEAGGSGNTIYF
TRBV6-1,CASSVDHQGFDTEAFF
TRBV6-5,CASSSGQGSYGYTF
TRBV7-2,CASGRSGPYNEQFF
TRBV29-1,CSLGTSGSYNEQFF
TRBV19,CASSTSTGNNQPQHF
TRBV20-1,CSNQQGDTQYF
TRBV11-3,CASSLGLGQGSTF
TRBV15,CATSRDQGQGGEQYF
TRBV5-1,CASSTGQVNLGTEAFF
TRBV5-1,CASSSGTGPQETQYF
TRBV4-1,CASSQSRDRNNSPLHF